A single count supports the clone carrying this T cell receptor (beta chain). No antigen is known for it. The authors carried out high-throughput sequencing of TCR beta. They applied it to CD8+ and CD4+ T cells obtained from blood. The authors negatively isolated CD8+ and CD4+ T cells and FACS-enriched TEMRA cells. The data were obtained in a study of CD8 T cells in Susac syndrome. Random hexamers primed reverse transcription of about 0.45 to 1 ug RNA. Amplification of TCR beta CDR3 by immunoSEQ multiplex PCR spanned 54 Vbeta and 13 Jbeta. TCRdb re-analysed the immunoSEQ multiplex PCR reads in MiXCR, keeping a single row per CDR3 protein. The sample records tens of thousands of distinct CDR3 sequences, over 75% being singletons. The CDR3 extends over 15 amino acids. The V end was cut by 4 bases, the J end by 3 bases, with 12 bases between. Germline loops: CDR1 KGHDR, CDR2 SFDVKD. Study findings and constraints: It was acknowledged in the study that its TCR sequencing and HLA analysis involved a relatively small number of individuals.

The sequence was collected from a human donor with multiple sclerosis. V gene TRBV24-1 combines with J gene TRBJ2-1, with D uncertain. Sequencing was done on a sample of CD8+ T cells from PBMCs. For the CDR3, the DNA is TGTGCCACCAGTGAGAGGTTCGACAACTACAATGAGCAGTTCTTC. This encodes CATSERFDNYNEQFF.